The 32 T cell receptor beta chains reported below all come from one sample, sequenced in a study of cytomegalovirus exposure and HLA in healthy donors. PCR primers comprised 60 Vbeta and 13 Jbeta primers. Profiled with immunoSEQ multiplex PCR; TCRdb holds only in-frame clones, not every one. This table holds hundreds of thousands of clones, 60% to 80% found once. Sequenced: PBMCs. These receptors were obtained from a male donor in good health and CMV-seronegative.

V is TRBV2 and J is TRBJ2-1; TRBD1 agrees at 11 bases. The CDR3 loop spans 15 amino acids. CDR1 and CDR2 from the germline V gene are SNHLY and FYNNEI. J was trimmed by 6 bases and V by 3 bases; bases with no gene match: 4. CDR3 in amino acids: CASSDWDRGFNEQFF. The CDR3 bases are TGTGCCAGCAGTGATTGGGACAGGGGGTTCAATGAGCAGTTCTTC.

CDR3 bases: TGTGCCAGCAGTTTGAACAGGGGAAGACGCTACACCTTC. Translating it yields CASSLNRGRRYTF. The chain joins TRBV27 to TRBJ1-2; 7 bases are a match to TRBD1. The CDR3 totals 13 residues. The V gene end was trimmed by 3 bases and the J gene end by 9 bases; junction bases not matched to a gene: 7. Germline V lookup: CDR1 MNHEY, CDR2 SMNVEV (reference sequence).

The V call is TRBV30, the J call TRBJ2-4; D possibly corresponds to TRBD1 (5 bases). This CDR3 has 14 residues. The ends were cut back, 8 bases at V and 0 bases at J, with 14 bases in the middle. Germline CDR1 and CDR2: GTSNPN and SVGIG (reference sequence). The CDR3 loop reads CAGAGILAKNIQYF. CDR3 in DNA: TGTGCCGGGGCAGGGATACTAGCCAAAAACATTCAGTACTTC.

The chain has TRBV2 and TRBJ2-5; D ambiguous. CDR1 is SNHLY, CDR2 FYNNEI, per germline. Trimming shortened V by 6 bases and J by 4 bases, and 9 bases separated the two germline ends. CDR3 length equals 12 residues. The CDR3 loop is CASRKEAETQYF. The DNA for the CDR3 is TGTGCCAGCAGGAAAGAAGCAGAGACCCAGTACTTC.

Only one count was recorded for this clone. The chain recombines TRBV5-1 with TRBJ2-5; 10 bases line up with TRBD2. V shed 7 bases, J shed 3 bases, and the junction held 9 bases outside the gene matches. The CDR3 is 15 amino acids. In germline, CDR1 is SGHRS, CDR2 YFSETQ. The CDR3 spells CASGGGTSVEETQYF. Written as DNA, the CDR3 is TGCGCCAGCGGGGGGGGGACTAGCGTAGAAGAGACCCAGTACTTC.

The V and J genes are TRBV5-8 and TRBJ2-1, with D maybe TRBD1 (5 bases). CDR1 is SGHTS and CDR2 is YDEGEE in the germline V gene. Trimming removed 5 bases at V and 10 bases at J, with 13 bases between. The length of the CDR3 is 12 residues. CDR3 region: CASRIQEREQFF. In DNA, the CDR3 is TGTGCCAGCAGGATACAGGAGAGAGAGCAGTTCTTC.

The rearrangement joins TRBV6-5 to TRBJ1-4; 8 bases fit TRBD1. Germline lookup yields CDR1 MNHEY and CDR2 SVGAGI. V lost 5 bases to trimming and J lost 8 bases; unmatched junction nucleotides: 4. This CDR3 is built from 13 residues. The CDR3 region is CASSEQGEEKLFF. The CDR3 coding sequence is TGTGCCAGCAGTGAACAGGGGGAGGAAAAACTGTTTTTT.

This clone was picked up one time. This sequence joins TRBV30 and TRBJ1-1; TRBD1 matches at 11 bases. V shed 0 bases, J shed 9 bases, and the junction held 18 bases outside the gene matches. The CDR3 totals 18 residues. Germline CDR1 GTSNPN, CDR2 SVGIG (reference sequence). The chain's CDR3 is CAWSVLGQGASVAGKAFF. The CDR3 coding sequence is TGTGCCTGGAGTGTACTTGGACAGGGGGCTTCTGTGGCTGGGAAAGCTTTCTTT.

The gene calls are TRBV6-1 and TRBJ2-7, with TRBD2 as a possible D gene (7 bases). Germline V gene data show CDR1 as MNHNS and CDR2 as SASEGT. The CDR3 covers 12 residues. Trimming stripped 7 bases from V and 6 bases from J, with 13 bases between. DNA for the CDR3: TGTGCCAGCAAGGGGGGGGTACCCGAGCAGTACTTC. Its protein is CASKGGVPEQYF.

V and J are TRBV7-9 and TRBJ2-5, with 11 bases fitting TRBD2. The J call may be in error: the DNA end matches TRBJ2-7 better. CDR1 is SEHNR, CDR2 FQNEAQ, per germline (reference sequence). The CDR3 covers 15 residues. CDR3 nucleotide sequence: TGTGCCAGCAGCGTACTAGCGGGAGTGAACTACGAGCAGTACTTC. This encodes CASSVLAGVNYEQYF.

The gene calls are TRBV7-9 and TRBJ1-4, with D possibly being TRBD1 (6 bases). With 5 bases removed from V and 7 bases from J, the gap between germline ends came to 14 bases. This CDR3 is built from 14 residues. Germline V gene lookup returns CDR1 SEHNR and CDR2 FQNEAQ (reference sequence). The CDR3: CASSPPGQIEKLFF. CDR3 bases: TGTGCCAGCAGCCCCCCGGGACAAATTGAAAAACTGTTTTTT.

This clone was detected only a few times. The V call is TRBV28, the J call TRBJ2-5, with TRBD1 matching over 7 bases. The J call may not be correct, given that the DNA end is closer to TRBJ2-7. The germline V gene encodes CDR1 MDHEN and CDR2 SYDVKM. The CDR3 is made up of 14 amino acids. As DNA, the CDR3 is TGTGCCAGCAGTTACGGGACAGTCCGGTACGAGCAGTACTTC. Its protein product is CASSYGTVRYEQYF.

This rearrangement joins TRBV5-1 to TRBJ2-7, with 7 bases aligning to TRBD1. V was pared by 1 base and J by 0 bases, with 7 bases of the junction left unmatched. This CDR3 spans 16 amino acids. Germline V gene data show CDR1 as SGHRS and CDR2 as YFSETQ. This CDR3 reads CASSLRPTGNSYEQYF. CDR3 in DNA: TGCGCCAGCAGCTTGCGTCCGACAGGGAACTCCTACGAGCAGTACTTC.

V and J are TRBV27 and TRBJ2-7; 10 bases fit TRBD1. Germline V lookup: CDR1 MNHEY, CDR2 SMNVEV (reference sequence). There are 16 residues in the CDR3. J lost 4 bases, V lost 4 bases, and 10 bases had no gene match. CDR3 coding DNA: TGTGCCAGCAGTTCAGCGTGGGACAGGGGAAGGTACGAGCAGTACTTC. This gives the protein CASSSAWDRGRYEQYF.

The rearrangement links TRBV6-5 to TRBJ2-1; 14 bases match TRBD2. The CDR3 is 15 residues long. Germline trimming cut 4 bases from V and 10 bases from J; bases unmatched to any gene: 6. Germline V gene sequence: CDR1 MNHEY, CDR2 SVGAGI. CDR3 sequence: CASSSRLAGGIEQFF. The CDR3 region has the DNA TGTGCCAGCAGTTCACGACTAGCGGGGGGGATCGAGCAGTTCTTC.

This clone was counted a few times. The V gene is TRBV6-6, the J gene TRBJ1-1; D is ambiguous. Germline V gives CDR1 MNHNY, CDR2 SVGAGI (reference sequence). This CDR3 is 10 amino acids long. V lost 8 bases, J lost 10 bases, and 11 bases lay in between. The CDR3 region has the DNA TGTGCCAGCTCCCCGGGAGGAGCTTTCTTT. It is translated as CASSPGGAFF.

The V and J genes are TRBV7-3 and TRBJ2-7; perhaps TRBD2 as D (5 bases). The CDR3 is made up of 13 amino acids. The germline CDR1 and CDR2 sequences are SGHTA and FQGTGA. The V gene lost 5 bases and the J gene lost 6 bases, with 14 bases spanning the gap. For the CDR3, the DNA is TGTGCCAGCAGCATAAATTCGGGGTGCGAGCAGTACTTC. Protein: CASSINSGCEQYF.

This clone has a handful of counts. This chain joins TRBV7-3 and TRBJ1-2; TRBD1 matches 10 bases. The CDR3 totals 13 residues. Germline CDR1 is SGHTA and CDR2 is FQGTGA. Trimming at V came to 5 bases and at J to 7 bases, leaving 4 bases not matched to a gene. CDR3 nucleotides: TGTGCCAGCAGCCCGACAGGGGGCGGTGGCTACACCTTC. Its translation: CASSPTGGGGYTF.

The chain uses TRBV19 and TRBJ1-1; D is possibly TRBD1 (5 bases). Germline CDR1 LNHDA, CDR2 SQIVND (reference sequence). Trimming shortened V by 7 bases and J by 1 base, and 10 bases separated the two germline ends. This CDR3 spans 13 amino acids. DNA of the CDR3: TGTGCCAGTATTAAGACAGCGAACACTGAAGCTTTCTTT. Translating it yields CASIKTANTEAFF.

This chain connects TRBV10-3 to TRBJ2-3; 8 nucleotides agree with TRBD2. This CDR3 is built from 14 residues. Germline values: CDR1 ENHRY, CDR2 SYGVKD. J was trimmed by 3 bases and V by 3 bases; bases with no gene match: 2. Here the CDR3 reads CAISDLAGTDTQYF. The DNA for the CDR3 is TGTGCCATCAGTGACCTAGCGGGTACAGATACGCAGTATTTT.

The chain carries TRBV9 and TRBJ2-1, with TRBD2 matching over 9 bases. From germline, CDR1 is SGDLS and CDR2 YYNGEE. J was trimmed by 2 bases and V by 0 bases; bases with no gene match: 6. The CDR3 is 17 residues long. The CDR3 region is CASSVVKAGGTYNEQFF. The DNA for the CDR3 is TGTGCCAGCAGCGTAGTTAAGGCGGGAGGGACCTACAATGAGCAGTTCTTC. The variable domain in full, with the rest retrieved from reference TRBV9 and TRBJ2-1, is DSGVTQTPKHLITATGQRVTLRCSPRSGDLSVYWYQQSLDQGLQFLIQYYNGEERAKGNILERFSAQQFPDLHSELNLSSLELGDSALYFCASSVVKAGGTYNEQFFGPGTRLTVL.

This chain uses TRBV30 with TRBJ2-2; a weak D match, TRBD2 (5 bases). The V gene lost 3 bases and the J gene lost 2 bases, with 13 bases spanning the gap. This CDR3 contains 15 residues. Germline V lookup: CDR1 GTSNPN, CDR2 SVGIG (reference sequence). The CDR3 coding sequence is TGTGCCTGGAGCCGGGGAACTACTAACACCGGGGAGCTGTTTTTT. Its protein is CAWSRGTTNTGELFF.

The J gene is TRBJ1-2, the V gene TRBV6-5, with no clear D. Trimming pared 5 bases from V and 8 bases from J, leaving 15 bases between. CDR3 length: 13 residues. CDR1 and CDR2 (germline): MNHEY, SVGAGI. CDR3 DNA: TGTGCCAGCAGTACCGGGATCCGAAAAGGCTACACCTTC. Protein product: CASSTGIRKGYTF.

The chain recombines TRBV6-1 with TRBJ2-7; a possible D gene is TRBD1 (5 bases). Germline CDR1 reads MNHNS; CDR2 reads SASEGT. Trimming pared 2 bases from V and 0 bases from J, leaving 14 bases between. This CDR3 has 16 amino acids. CDR3: CASSELGQGISYEQYF. DNA of the CDR3: TGTGCCAGCAGTGAACTTGGGCAGGGTATCTCCTACGAGCAGTACTTC.

This clone turned up a few times. The chain combines TRBV25-1 with TRBJ2-1; TRBD2 aligns across 9 bases. Germline CDR1 MGHDK, CDR2 SYGVNS. Trimming took 4 bases from V and 3 from J; bases not matched to a gene: 4. The CDR3 contains 15 residues. As DNA, the CDR3 is TGTGCCAGCAGTGTCGCTAGCGGGAACTACAATGAGCAGTTCTTC. Encoded protein: CASSVASGNYNEQFF.

The V call is TRBV11-2, the J call TRBJ2-7; maybe TRBD2 (6 bases). This CDR3 is 15 amino acids long. V gave up 3 bases and J gave up 0 bases, with 12 bases separating them. Germline assignment: CDR1 SGHAT and CDR2 FQNNGV. The CDR3 sequence: CASSLGLVSSYEQYF. CDR3 sequence (DNA): TGTGCCAGCAGCTTGGGACTTGTGAGCTCCTACGAGCAGTACTTC.

V and J are TRBV30 and TRBJ1-2, with D maybe TRBD1 (6 bases). Germline-derived CDR1 and CDR2 are GTSNPN and SVGIG (reference sequence). CDR3 length: 13 residues. V dropped 8 bases and J dropped 5 bases, with 18 bases sitting between them. CDR3 nucleotide sequence: TGTGCCGGAAATAGGTGGACAGATTATGGCTACACCTTC. Encoded protein: CAGNRWTDYGYTF.

This clone was detected only a few times. The chain couples TRBV6-6 to TRBJ2-2; TRBD1 is a possible D gene (5 bases). Per the germline V gene, CDR1 is MNHNY and CDR2 is SVGAGI (reference sequence). Trimming took 5 bases from V and 2 from J, leaving 12 bases between them. The CDR3 covers 15 residues. CDR3 bases: TGTGCCAGCAGTCCCCCCCAGGGTAACACCGGGGAGCTGTTTTTT. Translation: CASSPPQGNTGELFF.

The V and J genes are TRBV9 and TRBJ2-7; D is perhaps TRBD1 (6 bases). Germline-derived CDR1 and CDR2 are SGDLS and YYNGEE. Trimming cost V 1 base and J 0 bases, with 8 bases left between them. The CDR3 spans 14 residues. The CDR3 nucleotides are TGTGCCAGCAGCGTACAGGACAGCTCCTACGAGCAGTACTTC. Translated: CASSVQDSSYEQYF.

The chain combines TRBV7-2 with TRBJ1-4, with no clear D. The CDR3 loop spans 17 amino acids. Germline V gene lookup returns CDR1 SGHTA and CDR2 FQGNSA. Trimming cost V 0 bases and J 7 bases, with 18 bases left between them. CDR3 in amino acids: CASSLAIRRGPTEKLFF. Written as DNA, the CDR3 is TGTGCCAGCAGCTTAGCGATCAGGAGAGGGCCAACTGAAAAACTGTTTTTT.

Concerning this clone: Within the sample, other DNA sequences also encode this same CDR3. V usage is TRBV6-5 and J usage is TRBJ1-4; 10 nucleotides match TRBD1. Trimming took 9 bases from V and 5 from J; bases not matched to a gene: 6. The CDR3 sequence is 14 residues long. The germline V gene has CDR1 MNHEY and CDR2 SVGAGI. The CDR3 DNA reads TGTGCCAGTTCCCGGACAGGGGGAAATGAAAAACTGTTTTTT. Translating it yields CASSRTGGNEKLFF.

The chain links TRBV7-9 to TRBJ2-3, with D uncertain. V shed 5 bases and J shed 4 bases, with 13 bases lying between them. The germline CDR1 and CDR2 sequences are SEHNR and FQNEAQ (reference sequence). CDR3 size: 14 residues. This chain's CDR3 is CASSRPLAADTQYF. The CDR3, as DNA: TGTGCCAGCAGCCGCCCCCTTGCGGCAGATACGCAGTATTTT.